The 9 T cell receptor beta chains below come from one sample, sequenced in a study of shared clonotypes between healthy human individuals (dated by TCRdb to the early 2020s). Libraries were built with the immunoSEQ multiplex PCR assay. The table comes from immuneACCESS by way of TCRdb, which keeps in-frame sequences with V and J called. Part of the clones is missing from these tables; in studies checked, under half for an unresolved V gene and the rest for unknown reasons. For this sample the table gives around 1.5 million clones, of which 95% to 99% were detected only once. The top ten constitute about 0.45% of the sample. Sequencing input: naive CD4+ T cells sorted from blood. Interpreted using the paper, the cell subset or site label stands for: CD45RA+ positively selected. The receptors were sampled from a man aged 25-40 years in good health.

About this clone itself: The sample has other DNA sequences that encode this CDR3 too. The rearrangement uses TRBV27 and TRBJ1-2; tentatively, D is TRBD1 (5 bases). The CDR3 contains 13 residues. V lost 5 bases, J lost 2 bases, and 9 bases lay in between. Germline values: CDR1 MNHEY, CDR2 SMNVEV (reference sequence). Written as DNA, the CDR3 is TGTGCCAGCAGTCCCCGGACAAACTATGGCTACACCTTC. Translating gives CASSPRTNYGYTF.

The chain combines TRBV30 with TRBJ1-2; the D gene is possibly TRBD1 (5 bases). The V and J ends lost 5 bases and 4 bases respectively, with 17 bases between them. CDR1 and CDR2 from the germline V gene are GTSNPN and SVGIG (reference sequence). This CDR3 spans 14 amino acids. This chain's CDR3 is CAWGSRPGRYGYTF. The CDR3 DNA is TGTGCCTGGGGATCCCGGCCAGGGCGCTATGGCTACACCTTC. Full variable domain (remainder filled in from reference TRBV30 and TRBJ1-2): SQTIHQWPATLVQPVGSPLSLECTVEGTSNPNLYWYRQAAGRGLQLLFYSVGIGQISSEVPQNLSASRPQDRQFILSSKKLLLSDSGFYLCAWGSRPGRYGYTFGSGTRLTVV.

V is TRBV18 and J is TRBJ2-7; 13 bases are shared with TRBD2. Germline CDR1 is KGHSH and CDR2 is LQKENI. This CDR3 comprises 19 residues. V lost 1 base, J lost 4 bases, and 13 bases stayed unmatched. CDR3 protein: CASSPLRTSGRSIAYEQYF. In nucleotides, the CDR3 is TGTGCCAGCTCACCACTCCGGACTAGCGGGAGATCAATAGCGTACGAGCAGTACTTC.

The rearrangement links TRBV4-3 to TRBJ2-2, with D possibly matching TRBD1 (5 bases). V was clipped by 3 bases and J by 7 bases, with 18 bases between them. Germline CDR1 reads LGHNA; CDR2 reads YSLEER. This CDR3 contains 16 residues. CDR3 nucleotides: TGCGCCAGCAGCCATGGGGCGCGGATTAGATTCGGGGAGCTGTTTTTT. This gives the protein CASSHGARIRFGELFF.

The chain is built from TRBV19 and TRBJ2-2; 7 positions agree with TRBD1. The V gene's germline CDR1 is LNHDA and CDR2 SQIVND (reference sequence). V shed 1 base, J shed 4 bases, and the junction held 9 bases outside the gene matches. CDR3 length equals 17 residues. DNA for the CDR3: TGTGCCAGTAGTATAGTTGGGACAGATAAGGGCACCGGGGAGCTGTTTTTT. As protein: CASSIVGTDKGTGELFF.

V usage is TRBV5-8 and J usage is TRBJ2-1; D unclear. CDR3 length: 13 residues. With 3 bases removed from V and 10 bases from J, the gap between germline ends came to 14 bases. Germline assignment: CDR1 SGHTS and CDR2 YDEGEE. As DNA, the CDR3 is TGTGCCAGCAGCTCCGATGCCGTTCGGGAGCAGTTCTTC. Translation gives CASSSDAVREQFF.

The chain uses TRBV28 and TRBJ2-7; unclear D gene. In germline, CDR1 is MDHEN, CDR2 SYDVKM. The germline V and J ends were trimmed by 7 bases and 2 bases, with 15 bases remaining between them. The CDR3 runs to 14 residues. This CDR3 reads CASTSRRMTYEQYF. For the CDR3, the DNA is TGTGCCAGCACGTCCCGTAGGATGACCTACGAGCAGTACTTC.

To note about this clone: Other nucleotide sequences in the sample specify the same CDR3. This chain uses TRBV5-1 with TRBJ2-5; D perhaps matches TRBD1 (5 bases). V dropped 1 base and J dropped 4 bases, with 11 bases sitting between them. The CDR3 is 14 amino acids. Per germline, CDR1 SGHRS and CDR2 YFSETQ. In DNA, the CDR3 is TGCGCCAGCAGCTTGCAAGGGGTCGGAGAGACCCAGTACTTC. It yields the protein CASSLQGVGETQYF.

The chain combines TRBV27 with TRBJ2-3, with D unresolved. Trimming removed 5 bases from V and 1 base from J, with 10 bases in between. This CDR3 has 14 amino acids. The germline gives CDR1 MNHEY, CDR2 SMNVEV (reference sequence). CDR3 amino acids: CASSLLRRTDTQYF. DNA of the CDR3: TGTGCCAGCAGTCTCTTGAGGCGCACAGATACGCAGTATTTT.